This is a list of T cell receptor beta chains from one sample in a study of blood T cell repertoires in COVID-19. Profiling relied on immunoSEQ multiplex PCR, and the TCRdb table lists in-frame clones only, not all of them. Among 250,000 to 350,000 clones listed, 85% to 90% were seen once. The specimen was PBMCs or T cells enriched from blood (not recorded which). All receptors derive from a woman aged 55-69 years in a cohort exposed to, infected with or recovered from COVID-19 (not recorded which). The CDR3 runs from the conserved cysteine through the conserved F or W. The D gene is left open where the match is weak. Expanded clones are given a class, and other clones once, few, many or no size at all.

.	.	TRBJ2-2	TRBV9	CASSPGGGPNTGELFF	TGTGCCAGCAGCCCGGGTGGGGGCCCGAACACCGGGGAGCTGTTTTTT
.	TRBD2	TRBJ2-3	TRBV7-3	CASSLAGIAGGSDTQYF	TGTGCCAGCAGCTTAGCCGGAATAGCGGGAGGAAGTGATACGCAGTATTTT
.	.	TRBJ1-6	TRBV9	CASSAQGIPYNSPLHF	TGTGCCAGCAGCGCCCAGGGAATACCCTATAATTCACCCCTCCACTTT
few	.	TRBJ1-2	TRBV25-1	CASSESGNYGYTF	TGTGCCAGCAGTGAATCCGGGAACTATGGCTACACCTTC
.	.	TRBJ1-5	TRBV2	CASRQGAALSNQPQHF	TGTGCCAGTAGGCAGGGTGCGGCGCTGAGCAATCAGCCCCAGCATTTT
.	.	TRBJ2-1	TRBV5-1	CASSLVRGENNEQFF	TGCGCCAGCAGCTTGGTTCGCGGGGAAAACAATGAGCAGTTCTTC
.	TRBD2	TRBJ2-1	TRBV6-5	CASSASGRVNEQFF	TGTGCCAGCAGCGCTAGCGGGAGGGTTAATGAGCAGTTCTTC
once	TRBD1	TRBJ1-1	TRBV27	CASRGSRQGRAEAFF	TGTGCCAGCAGAGGGTCGCGACAGGGAAGGGCTGAAGCTTTCTTT
.	.	TRBJ2-1	TRBV19	CASSVGGGYNEQFF	TGTGCCAGTAGCGTAGGAGGAGGGTACAATGAGCAGTTCTTC
few	TRBD1	TRBJ1-1	TRBV2	CASIRQGGGTEAFF	TGTGCCAGCATCCGACAGGGTGGGGGCACTGAAGCTTTCTTT
.	TRBD2	TRBJ2-1	TRBV3-1/TRBV3-2	CASSQDSGRVNNEQFF	TGTGCCAGCAGCCAAGACAGCGGGAGGGTAAACAATGAGCAGTTCTTC
.	TRBD1	TRBJ1-2	TRBV27	CASSFSPGQGAYGYTF	TGTGCCAGCAGTTTCTCCCCGGGACAGGGGGCCTATGGCTACACCTTC
.	TRBD1	TRBJ1-2	TRBV18	CASSPGGQRYGYTF	TGTGCCAGCTCACCAGGGGGACAGAGATATGGCTACACCTTC
.	.	TRBJ1-5	TRBV6-6	CASSSGGINQPQHF	TGTGCCAGCAGTTCGGGAGGGATCAATCAGCCCCAGCATTTT
.	TRBD1	TRBJ2-2	TRBV14	CASSQDERDRVNTGELFF	TGTGCCAGCAGCCAAGACGAACGGGACAGGGTGAACACCGGGGAGCTGTTTTTT
.	TRBD2	TRBJ2-7	TRBV27	CASRWSGSDEQYF	TGTGCCAGCAGGTGGAGCGGGAGCGACGAGCAGTACTTC
.	TRBD1	TRBJ2-5	TRBV28	CASSLGQGASQETQYF	TGTGCCAGCAGTCTAGGACAGGGGGCCTCCCAAGAGACCCAGTACTTC
.	.	TRBJ2-1	TRBV4-1	CASSQFPPGSRGRSYNEQFF	TGCGCCAGCAGCCAGTTTCCCCCGGGTAGTCGAGGAAGGTCCTACAATGAGCAGTTCTTC
.	TRBD2	TRBJ2-7	TRBV20-1	CSASSATSGSYEQYF	TGCAGTGCTAGTTCTGCGACTAGCGGCTCCTACGAGCAGTACTTC
.	.	TRBJ1-6	TRBV14	CASSQRQGNSPLHF	TGTGCCAGCAGCCAAAGGCAGGGAAATTCACCCCTCCACTTT
.	TRBD2	TRBJ2-7	TRBV19	CATSGLAYEQYF	TGTGCGACTTCTGGACTAGCCTACGAGCAGTACTTC
.	TRBD2	TRBJ2-7	TRBV29-1	CSVEMSLAGTSEQYF	TGCAGCGTTGAAATGAGTCTAGCGGGAACCTCCGAGCAGTACTTC
.	TRBD1	TRBJ2-4	TRBV19	CASSGTDIAKNIQYF	TGTGCCAGTAGTGGGACAGATATAGCCAAAAACATTCAGTACTTC
.	TRBD2	TRBJ2-3	TRBV15	CATSSTRLADTDTQYF	TGTGCCACCAGCTCCACCAGACTAGCGGACACAGATACGCAGTATTTT
.	TRBD1	TRBJ2-7	TRBV6-2/TRBV6-3	CASSWDRASSYEQYF	TGTGCCAGCAGTTGGGACAGGGCGAGCTCCTACGAGCAGTACTTC
once	.	TRBJ1-6	TRBV2	CASRSEGVDNSPLHF	TGTGCCAGCAGGTCCGAGGGGGTCGATAATTCACCCCTCCACTTT
.	TRBD2	TRBJ2-1	TRBV14	CASSQGSGTRYNEQFF	TGTGCCAGCAGCCAAGGGTCCGGGACTAGGTACAATGAGCAGTTCTTC
.	TRBD2	TRBJ2-4	TRBV19	CASSVLAGLAKNIQYF	TGTGCCAGTAGTGTACTAGCGGGACTAGCCAAAAACATTCAGTACTTC
.	TRBD2	TRBJ2-7	TRBV30	CAWRSGLVGEQYF	TGTGCCTGGAGGTCGGGACTAGTGGGGGAGCAGTACTTC
.	TRBD2	TRBJ2-7	TRBV28	CASRGSGSYEQYF	TGTGCCAGCAGGGGTAGCGGGAGCTACGAGCAGTACTTC
.	TRBD1	TRBJ2-1	TRBV5-4	CASSPDRENEQFF	TGTGCCAGCAGCCCAGACAGGGAGAATGAGCAGTTCTTC
.	TRBD2	TRBJ2-7	TRBV10-1	CASSESSGRVEQYF	TGCGCCAGCAGTGAGTCTAGCGGGAGGGTCGAGCAGTACTTC
.	.	TRBJ1-1	TRBV27	CASGRIGGTINTEAFF	TGTGCCAGTGGAAGGATCGGCGGGACTATTAACACTGAAGCTTTCTTT
.	.	TRBJ1-1	TRBV6-5	CASSPVSKNTEAFF	TGTGCCAGCAGCCCAGTATCCAAGAACACTGAAGCTTTCTTT
.	TRBD2	TRBJ2-7	TRBV4-2	CASSQDQTSGIYEQYF	TGTGCCAGCAGCCAAGATCAAACTAGCGGCATCTACGAGCAGTACTTC
.	TRBD1	TRBJ1-4	TRBV6-5	CASRDRSTNEKLFF	TGTGCCAGCAGGGACAGGAGCACTAATGAAAAACTGTTTTTT
once	.	TRBJ2-5	TRBV5-1	CASSLRAGVQETQYF	TGCGCCAGCAGCCTTCGGGCAGGGGTCCAAGAGACCCAGTACTTC
.	.	TRBJ2-5	TRBV19	CASSIDSWATEKETQYF	TGTGCCAGTAGTATAGATAGTTGGGCGACGGAAAAAGAGACCCAGTACTTC
.	TRBD1	TRBJ1-1	TRBV19	CASSKSRTGGTEAFF	TGTGCCAGTTCGAAATCCCGGACAGGGGGCACTGAAGCTTTCTTT
.	TRBD2	TRBJ2-1	TRBV28	CASSFSGRYNEQFF	TGTGCCAGCAGTTTTAGCGGGAGATACAATGAGCAGTTCTTC
.	TRBD1	TRBJ2-5	TRBV24-1	CATSDFKGQKETQYF	TGTGCCACCAGTGATTTTAAGGGACAGAAAGAGACCCAGTACTTC
.	TRBD1	TRBJ1-1	TRBV29-1	CSVEQGVRTEAFF	TGCAGCGTTGAACAGGGGGTGCGGACTGAAGCTTTCTTT
few	TRBD2	TRBJ2-1	TRBV5-1	CASSLSGMVYNEQFF	TGCGCCAGCAGCTTAAGCGGGATGGTTTACAATGAGCAGTTCTTC
.	.	TRBJ1-3	TRBV6-4	CASSKSQPTGLGNTIYF	TGTGCCAGCAGTAAATCCCAACCAACAGGGTTGGGAAACACCATATATTTT
few	.	TRBJ2-5	TRBV11-3	CASSLVSGGQETQYF	TGTGCCAGCAGCTTAGTTTCGGGCGGGCAGGAGACCCAGTACTTC
.	.	TRBJ2-7	TRBV10-2	CASSESTFEQYF	TGCGCCAGCAGTGAGTCGACATTCGAGCAGTACTTC
.	TRBD1	TRBJ2-2	TRBV2	CASRDRGNTGELFF	TGTGCCAGCAGGGACAGGGGGAACACCGGGGAGCTGTTTTTT
.	.	TRBJ2-5	TRBV7-9	CASSLGSGVRETQYF	TGTGCCAGCAGCTTAGGGTCAGGGGTTCGGGAGACCCAGTACTTC
.	TRBD1	TRBJ2-2	TRBV19	CASSDSGQKDTGELFF	TGTGCCAGTAGTGACTCGGGACAGAAGGACACCGGGGAGCTGTTTTTT
.	TRBD2	TRBJ2-4	TRBV5-1	CASSALAGAGNIQYF	TGCGCCAGCAGCGCCTTAGCGGGAGCGGGGAACATTCAGTACTTC
.	TRBD1	TRBJ1-6	TRBV2	CASTVKGQATYNSPLHF	TGTGCCAGCACCGTTAAGGGACAGGCGACCTATAATTCACCCCTCCACTTT